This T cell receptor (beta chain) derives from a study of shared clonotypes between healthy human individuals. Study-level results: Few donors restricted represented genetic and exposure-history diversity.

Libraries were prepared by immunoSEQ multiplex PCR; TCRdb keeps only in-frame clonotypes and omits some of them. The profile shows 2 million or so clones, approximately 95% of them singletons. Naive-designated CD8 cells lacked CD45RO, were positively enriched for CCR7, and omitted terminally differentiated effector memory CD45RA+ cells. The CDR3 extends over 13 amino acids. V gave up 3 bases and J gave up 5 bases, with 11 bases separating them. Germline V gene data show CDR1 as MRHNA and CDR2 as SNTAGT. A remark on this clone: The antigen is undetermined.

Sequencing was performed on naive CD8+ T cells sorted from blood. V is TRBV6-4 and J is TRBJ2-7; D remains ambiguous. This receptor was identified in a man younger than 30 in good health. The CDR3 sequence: CASSETVWDEQYF. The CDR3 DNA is TGTGCCAGCAGTGAAACGGTTTGGGACGAGCAGTACTTC.